The next 31 T cell receptor beta chains were all read from a single sample in a study of shared clonotypes between healthy human individuals. Profiling relied on immunoSEQ multiplex PCR, and the TCRdb table lists in-frame clones only, not all of them. Of approximately 700,000 clones in the sample, around four fifths were seen once. Sequences were obtained from memory CD4+ T cells sorted from blood. The subset is: CD45RA-negative fraction. These receptor sequences come from a woman in her twenties or thirties in good health.

This sequence joins TRBV28 and TRBJ1-5; D perhaps matches TRBD1 (5 bases). The CDR3 covers 16 residues. Trimming left V 0 bases short and J 2 bases short, with 11 bases between. Germline V lookup: CDR1 MDHEN, CDR2 SYDVKM. The CDR3 DNA reads as TGTGCCAGCAGTTTATGGGGAGGGGTAGGCAATCAGCCCCAGCATTTT. As protein: CASSLWGGVGNQPQHF.

This clone was seen only a few times. The chain couples TRBV2 to TRBJ2-1; TRBD2 matches 7 bases. CDR1 is SNHLY and CDR2 is FYNNEI in the germline V gene. With V trimmed by 8 bases and J by 5 bases, 6 bases remained unmatched. The CDR3 has 13 residues. The CDR3, as DNA: TGTGCCAGCCACCGGACTAGGAACAATGAGCAGTTCTTC. It encodes CASHRTRNNEQFF.

This rearrangement joins TRBV14 to TRBJ2-5, with 11 bases fitting TRBD2. The germline V gene has CDR1 SGHDN and CDR2 FVKESK. The CDR3 runs to 17 residues. Trimming took 4 bases from V and 4 from J; bases not matched to a gene: 11. The CDR3 here is CASSLRLAGSWVETQYF. The CDR3 nucleotides are TGTGCCAGCAGCCTTCGACTAGCGGGATCTTGGGTAGAGACCCAGTACTTC.

The chain uses TRBV30 and TRBJ1-1; D not resolved. Trimming took off 3 bases at V and 0 bases at J, with 8 bases between the two ends. The CDR3 is 13 amino acids. Germline V gene sequence: CDR1 GTSNPN, CDR2 SVGIG (reference sequence). The CDR3 nucleotides read TGTGCCTGGAGCCGCCAGGTGAACACTGAAGCTTTCTTT. This translates into CAWSRQVNTEAFF.

The V call is TRBV9, the J call TRBJ2-6, with unresolved D. The CDR3 contains 16 residues. Germline V CDR1 and CDR2: SGDLS, YYNGEE. Trimming cost V 1 base and J 0 bases, with 8 bases left between them. The CDR3: CASSVLHASGANVLTF. The CDR3 region has the DNA TGTGCCAGCAGCGTATTGCACGCCTCTGGGGCCAACGTCCTGACTTTC.

V usage is TRBV19 and J usage is TRBJ2-2; a possible D gene is TRBD2 (5 bases). The CDR3 spans 14 residues. CDR1 is LNHDA and CDR2 is SQIVND in the germline V gene (reference sequence). Trimming took off 7 bases at V and 4 bases at J, with 13 bases between the two ends. CDR3 loop: CASTPGSSTGELFF. CDR3 in DNA: TGTGCCAGTACCCCGGGGTCTTCCACCGGGGAGCTGTTTTTT.

The chain combines TRBV19 with TRBJ1-3; D is unclear. CDR1 and CDR2 (germline): LNHDA, SQIVND (reference sequence). The V end lost 0 bases, the J end lost 0 bases, and 6 bases lay between the germline ends. This CDR3 contains 15 residues. The CDR3 coding sequence is TGTGCCAGTAGTATAGATGGCACCTCTGGAAACACCATATATTTT. As protein: CASSIDGTSGNTIYF.

The chain links TRBV28 to TRBJ2-1; TRBD2 is a possible D gene (6 bases). Looked up from germline, CDR1 is MDHEN and CDR2 is SYDVKM. The length of the CDR3 is 13 residues. Trimming removed 6 bases from V and 6 bases from J, with 12 bases in between. CDR3 nucleotides: TGTGCCAGCAGACTGACTAGTTCCAATGAGCAGTTCTTC. Its translation: CASRLTSSNEQFF.

This clone was seen more than once but under ten times. The gene calls are TRBV19 and TRBJ1-2, with TRBD1 identical over 10 bases. Germline V gene lookup returns CDR1 LNHDA and CDR2 SQIVND (reference sequence). The CDR3 loop spans 15 amino acids. Germline trimming cut 3 bases from V and 8 bases from J; bases unmatched to any gene: 9. The CDR3 is CASSISTGGEKGYTF. In DNA, the CDR3 is TGTGCCAGTAGTATTTCGACAGGGGGCGAGAAGGGCTACACCTTC.

This clone was recorded only once. This chain connects TRBV28 to TRBJ2-7, with 8 bases that match TRBD2. Germline V gene sequence: CDR1 MDHEN, CDR2 SYDVKM. There are 15 residues in the CDR3. J was trimmed by 2 bases and V by 6 bases; bases with no gene match: 9. CDR3: CASSVEAGATYEQYF. The CDR3 DNA is TGTGCCAGCAGCGTAGAAGCGGGGGCAACCTACGAGCAGTACTTC.

The chain employs TRBV23-1 and TRBJ1-2; D is uncertain. TRBV23-1 is an ORF; its function is uncertain. With 2 bases removed from V and 2 bases from J, the gap between germline ends came to 9 bases. This CDR3 region has 14 residues. CDR3 amino acids: CASSQKGINYGYTF. The DNA for the CDR3 is TGCGCCAGCAGTCAAAAGGGAATCAACTATGGCTACACCTTC.

The rearrangement uses TRBV29-1 and TRBJ2-1; 9 positions match TRBD2. The CDR3 covers 18 residues. V gave up 3 bases and J gave up 0 bases; unmatched junction bases: 12. In germline, CDR1 is SQVTM, CDR2 ANQGSEA. CDR3 residues: CSVELREGPGSSYNEQFF. The CDR3, as DNA: TGCAGCGTTGAGTTGCGGGAGGGCCCGGGGAGCTCCTACAATGAGCAGTTCTTC.

The CDR3 sequence is CATTGALPNEQFF. The CDR3 nucleotides read TGTGCCACTACAGGTGCCCTACCAAATGAGCAGTTCTTC. The gene calls are TRBV19 and TRBJ2-1; D might be TRBD1 (5 bases). V lost 10 bases and J 7 bases, leaving 17 bases between the germline ends. The CDR3 contains 13 residues. Germline lookup yields CDR1 LNHDA and CDR2 SQIVND (reference sequence).

This clone showed up just a few times. The chain carries TRBV7-2 and TRBJ2-4; no firm D call. Germline CDR1 reads SGHTA; CDR2 reads FQGNSA. This CDR3 has 15 residues. V lost 7 bases and J lost 2, with 15 bases in between. Here the CDR3 reads CASTVTALTKNIQYF. CDR3 in DNA: TGTGCCAGCACTGTTACAGCTTTAACCAAAAACATTCAGTACTTC.

V usage is TRBV7-6 and J usage is TRBJ1-1; no clear D gene. The CDR3 contains 12 residues. Germline CDR1 and CDR2: SGHVS and FNYEAQ. The V gene lost 2 bases and the J gene lost 1 base, with 2 bases spanning the gap. CDR3 bases: TGTGCCAGCAGCTTAAAGAACACTGAAGCTTTCTTT. It codes for CASSLKNTEAFF.

The V and J genes are TRBV27 and TRBJ2-2; 14 positions match TRBD2. Per the germline V gene, CDR1 is MNHEY and CDR2 is SMNVEV (reference sequence). The V and J ends lost 3 bases and 7 bases, in that order; junction bases with no gene match: 7. This CDR3 region has 17 residues. In DNA, the CDR3 is TGTGCCAGCAGTTTCGGGACTAGCGGGAGTATTGGCGGGGAGCTGTTTTTT. Protein: CASSFGTSGSIGGELFF.

This clone was detected a few times. This sequence joins TRBV10-2 and TRBJ1-1; D not resolved. The CDR3 loop spans 14 amino acids. Between the trimmed V and J ends, which lost 3 bases and 1 base, there was a span of 9 bases. Germline assignment: CDR1 WSHSY and CDR2 SAAADI. Here the CDR3 DNA reads TGCGCCAGCAGTGAAGCTCTAACGAACACTGAAGCTTTCTTT. This gives the protein CASSEALTNTEAFF.

This clone has only a few counts. The V and J genes are TRBV11-2 and TRBJ2-2; D gene unclear. The length of the CDR3 is 13 residues. Germline V gene lookup returns CDR1 SGHAT and CDR2 FQNNGV. V lost 5 bases and J 7 bases, leaving 11 bases between the germline ends. The CDR3 loop reads CASSPASVGELFF. The CDR3, as DNA: TGTGCCAGCAGCCCGGCCTCGGTCGGGGAGCTGTTTTTT.

This chain uses TRBV27 with TRBJ2-2, with D maybe TRBD2 (6 bases). From germline, CDR1 is MNHEY and CDR2 SMNVEV (reference sequence). Trimming shortened V by 4 bases and J by 7 bases, and 10 bases separated the two germline ends. The CDR3 is 13 amino acids. CDR3 region: CASSSRRGGELFF. CDR3 DNA sequence: TGTGCCAGCAGTTCCCGGAGGGGCGGGGAGCTGTTTTTT.

The rearrangement joins TRBV7-3 to TRBJ2-2; D call uncertain. CDR3 length: 16 residues. The ends were cut back, 0 bases at V and 2 bases at J, with 10 bases in the middle. CDR1 SGHTA and CDR2 FQGTGA come from the germline V gene. The CDR3 nucleotides are TGTGCCAGCAGCTTAACGGGTCCCCAAAACACCGGGGAGCTGTTTTTT. Amino acid sequence: CASSLTGPQNTGELFF.

The rearrangement links TRBV28 to TRBJ2-1; no clear D gene. Trimming stripped 6 bases from V and 9 bases from J, with 9 bases between. The germline V gene has CDR1 MDHEN and CDR2 SYDVKM. The CDR3 runs 11 residues. CDR3 DNA: TGTGCCAGCAGCGGGCCCCGTGAGCAGTTCTTC. Its translation: CASSGPREQFF.

Points on this clone: This specimen includes other DNA sequences encoding the same CDR3. CDR3 coding DNA: TGTGCCAGCAGTTTAGTGGGAAATAGCAATCAGCCCCAGCATTTT. Protein product: CASSLVGNSNQPQHF. J is TRBJ1-5 and V is TRBV27; D is unclear. This CDR3 has 15 amino acids. Trimming removed 2 bases from V and 0 bases from J, with 8 bases in between. The germline V gene has CDR1 MNHEY and CDR2 SMNVEV (reference sequence).

This clone was counted between two and nine times. This chain connects TRBV6-4 to TRBJ2-3; weak D call: TRBD2 (6 bases). This CDR3 has 15 amino acids. Per the germline V gene, CDR1 is MRHNA and CDR2 is SNTAGT. V shed 3 bases and J shed 3 bases, with 13 bases lying between them. The CDR3 DNA reads TGTGCCAGCAGTGAGGGGACTGCGCCGACAGATACGCAGTATTTT. Translating gives CASSEGTAPTDTQYF.

V gene TRBV11-2 combines with J gene TRBJ2-5, with D perhaps matching TRBD2 (5 bases). Per the germline V gene, CDR1 is SGHAT and CDR2 is FQNNGV. This CDR3 spans 14 amino acids. Trimming stripped 5 bases from V and 5 bases from J, with 15 bases between. The CDR3 is CASSTPAGGETQYF. As DNA, the CDR3 is TGTGCCAGCAGCACCCCCGCTGGCGGGGAGACCCAGTACTTC.

V gene TRBV28 combines with J gene TRBJ1-5; D is unclear. The CDR3 runs to 14 residues. From germline, CDR1 is MDHEN and CDR2 SYDVKM. The V end was cut by 1 base, the J end by 0 bases, with 4 bases between. CDR3 in DNA: TGTGCCAGCAGTTTATTTCATAGCAATCAGCCCCAGCATTTT. This encodes CASSLFHSNQPQHF.

Points on this clone: Other DNA variants within this sample encode the same CDR3. The V and J genes are TRBV28 and TRBJ1-3, with 7 bases matching TRBD1. This CDR3 region has 15 residues. The J segment lost 3 bases and the V segment lost 5 bases, leaving 7 bases of the junction unmatched. Germline CDR1 MDHEN, CDR2 SYDVKM. The CDR3 sequence: CASSPRTGSGNTIYF. The CDR3 DNA is TGTGCCAGCAGTCCACGGACAGGTAGTGGAAACACCATATATTTT.

Note on this clone: Other DNA variants within this sample encode the same CDR3. The V gene is TRBV18, the J gene TRBJ2-3; 11 bases are shared with TRBD2. Unmatched junction bases numbered 7, after V lost 3 bases and J lost 5 bases. The CDR3 is 16 amino acids. Germline V gene data show CDR1 as KGHSH and CDR2 as LQKENI. DNA of the CDR3: TGTGCCAGCTCACCGGGACTAGCGGTTCGGGGAGATACGCAGTATTTT. Translation: CASSPGLAVRGDTQYF.

On this clone: Since a much larger clone is just one base distant, this may be a read error. The identical CDR3 is also encoded by other nucleotide sequences in the sample. V and J are TRBV5-1 and TRBJ2-3, with 11 bases fitting TRBD2. The CDR3 spans 16 residues. Germline V gene data show CDR1 as SGHRS and CDR2 as YFSETQ. The junction had 4 bases not matched to a gene; V was cut back by 4 bases and J by 0 bases. For the CDR3, the DNA is TGCGCCAGCAGCCTGGGACTAGCGGTTAGCACAGATACGCAGTATTTT. Translation gives CASSLGLAVSTDTQYF.

The chain combines TRBV5-1 with TRBJ1-1, with a possible D match to TRBD1 (6 bases). Germline V lookup: CDR1 SGHRS, CDR2 YFSETQ. The length of the CDR3 is 14 residues. Trimming removed 4 bases at V and 4 bases at J, with 14 bases between. CDR3 coding DNA: TGCGCCAGCAGCGTGACAGGCTCGAGCACTGAAGCTTTCTTT. As protein: CASSVTGSSTEAFF. The full variable domain, with the rest looked up from reference TRBV5-1 and TRBJ1-1, is KAGVTQTPRYLIKTRGQQVTLSCSPISGHRSVSWYQQTPGQGLQFLFEYFSETQRNKGNFPGRFSGRQFSNSRSEMNVSTLELGDSALYLCASSVTGSSTEAFFGQGTRLTVV.

The chain's CDR3 is CATESSGPNTGELFF. CDR3 in DNA: TGTGCCACCGAATCTAGCGGACCTAACACCGGGGAGCTGTTTTTT. V gene TRBV10-3 combines with J gene TRBJ2-2; 7 positions match TRBD2. The CDR3 spans 15 residues. In germline, CDR1 is ENHRY, CDR2 SYGVKD. V gave up 10 bases and J gave up 2 bases; unmatched junction bases: 10.

Only a few counts were recorded for this clone. The chain is built from TRBV5-1 and TRBJ1-5; perhaps TRBD1 as D (5 bases). This CDR3 region has 13 residues. The V gene lost 5 bases and the J gene lost 5 bases, with 11 bases spanning the gap. CDR1 and CDR2 from the germline V gene are SGHRS and YFSETQ. DNA of the CDR3: TGCGCCAGCAGGTGGGACCGTGATCAGCCCCAGCATTTT. Its protein product is CASRWDRDQPQHF.